The rows below give T cell receptor beta chains drawn from one sample of a study of shared clonotypes between healthy human individuals. Using immunoSEQ multiplex PCR, the repertoire was profiled, and TCRdb retains in-frame clones only, with some absent. The sample consists of around 2.1 million clones, approximately 94% of them appearing once. Specimen: naive CD4+ T cells sorted from blood. The receptors come from a man younger than 35 in good health. The CDR3 runs from the conserved cysteine through the conserved F or W. A D gene is named only where the DNA matches it firmly. Part of the rows lack a size; the others show once, few, many or a class for expanded clones.

J gene: TRBJ2-3
clone size: .
D gene: .
V gene: TRBV2
CDR3 protein: CASSGGLALRGDTQYF
CDR3 DNA: TGTGCCAGCAGTGGTGGGCTAGCGCTGAGAGGAGATACGCAGTATTTT

J gene: TRBJ1-2
clone size: .
D gene: .
V gene: TRBV28
CDR3 protein: CASSLGGYGYTF
CDR3 DNA: TGTGCCAGCAGTTTAGGAGGCTATGGCTACACCTTC

J gene: TRBJ2-1
clone size: .
D gene: TRBD2
V gene: TRBV4-1
CDR3 protein: CASSQSLAGGSYNEQFF
CDR3 DNA: TGCGCCAGCAGCCAATCCCTAGCGGGAGGATCTTACAATGAGCAGTTCTTC

J gene: TRBJ1-1
clone size: .
D gene: .
V gene: TRBV18
CDR3 protein: CASSPQGRDTEAFF
CDR3 DNA: TGTGCCAGCTCACCCCAGGGGCGAGACACTGAAGCTTTCTTT

J gene: TRBJ1-1
clone size: .
D gene: .
V gene: TRBV6-1
CDR3 protein: CASSEARAEAFF
CDR3 DNA: TGTGCCAGCAGTGAAGCTAGGGCTGAAGCTTTCTTT

J gene: TRBJ2-7
clone size: .
D gene: .
V gene: TRBV2
CDR3 protein: CASSLNRGYEQYF
CDR3 DNA: TGTGCCAGCAGTTTAAACCGAGGCTACGAGCAGTACTTC

J gene: TRBJ1-6
clone size: .
D gene: TRBD1
V gene: TRBV7-9
CDR3 protein: CASSPSGTGPNSPLHF
CDR3 DNA: TGTGCCAGCAGCCCGTCCGGGACAGGGCCTAATTCACCCCTCCACTTT

J gene: TRBJ1-1
clone size: .
D gene: TRBD1
V gene: TRBV7-9
CDR3 protein: CASVRLRDRALNTEAFF
CDR3 DNA: TGTGCGAGTGTTCGGCTCCGGGACAGAGCCTTAAACACTGAAGCTTTCTTT

J gene: TRBJ1-2
clone size: .
D gene: TRBD1
V gene: TRBV6-6
CDR3 protein: CAGGAGGFGYTF
CDR3 DNA: TGTGCCGGGGGGGCAGGGGGCTTTGGCTACACCTTC

J gene: TRBJ2-3
clone size: .
D gene: TRBD1
V gene: TRBV11-2
CDR3 protein: CASSPQGSTDTQYF
CDR3 DNA: TGTGCCAGCAGCCCACAGGGGTCCACAGATACGCAGTATTTT

J gene: TRBJ2-7
clone size: .
D gene: .
V gene: TRBV15
CDR3 protein: CATSREKSAGFVYEQYF
CDR3 DNA: TGTGCCACCAGCAGAGAAAAATCGGCGGGGTTCGTCTACGAGCAGTACTTC

J gene: TRBJ2-1
clone size: .
D gene: .
V gene: TRBV5-4
CDR3 protein: CASSLDNEYNEQFF
CDR3 DNA: TGTGCCAGCAGCTTGGACAACGAATACAATGAGCAGTTCTTC

J gene: TRBJ2-5
clone size: .
D gene: TRBD1
V gene: TRBV5-3
CDR3 protein: CARSRIQGTQETQYF
CDR3 DNA: TGTGCCAGAAGCCGTATACAGGGGACCCAAGAGACCCAGTACTTC

J gene: TRBJ1-1
clone size: .
D gene: .
V gene: TRBV30
CDR3 protein: CAWTGDGGEAFF
CDR3 DNA: TGTGCCTGGACGGGGGATGGTGGTGAAGCTTTCTTT

J gene: TRBJ1-1
clone size: .
D gene: .
V gene: TRBV7-2
CDR3 protein: CASSKTGNTEAFF
CDR3 DNA: TGTGCCAGCAGCAAAACAGGGAACACTGAAGCTTTCTTT

J gene: TRBJ1-4
clone size: .
D gene: .
V gene: TRBV18
CDR3 protein: CASSPPRGSNEKLFF
CDR3 DNA: TGTGCCAGCTCACCACCACGGGGTTCTAATGAAAAACTGTTTTTT

J gene: TRBJ1-2
clone size: once
D gene: .
V gene: TRBV4-3
CDR3 protein: CASSQDRQTNYGYTF
CDR3 DNA: TGCGCCAGCAGCCAAGATCGACAGACTAACTATGGCTACACCTTC

J gene: TRBJ1-5
clone size: .
D gene: TRBD1
V gene: TRBV5-1
CDR3 protein: CANPTGGFPNQPQHF
CDR3 DNA: TGCGCCAACCCGACAGGGGGCTTCCCCAATCAGCCCCAGCATTTT

J gene: TRBJ2-7
clone size: .
D gene: TRBD1
V gene: TRBV4-2
CDR3 protein: CASSPRDRFDEQYF
CDR3 DNA: TGTGCCAGCAGCCCACGGGACAGGTTCGACGAGCAGTACTTC

J gene: TRBJ1-2
clone size: .
D gene: .
V gene: TRBV4-3
CDR3 protein: CASSQDNRNGYTF
CDR3 DNA: TGCGCCAGCAGCCAAGATAACAGGAATGGCTACACCTTC

J gene: TRBJ1-6
clone size: .
D gene: .
V gene: TRBV4-1
CDR3 protein: CASSPLDRPSSYNSPLHF
CDR3 DNA: TGCGCCAGCAGCCCGCTGGACCGCCCGAGCTCCTATAATTCACCCCTCCACTTT

J gene: TRBJ2-2
clone size: .
D gene: .
V gene: TRBV9
CDR3 protein: CASSVLGVAGELFF
CDR3 DNA: TGTGCCAGCAGCGTATTGGGGGTGGCCGGGGAGCTGTTTTTT

J gene: TRBJ1-3
clone size: few
D gene: .
V gene: TRBV19
CDR3 protein: CASTIDLSSGNTIYF
CDR3 DNA: TGTGCCAGTACCATAGACCTGAGCTCTGGAAACACCATATATTTT

J gene: TRBJ2-7
clone size: .
D gene: .
V gene: TRBV28
CDR3 protein: CASRGGQSFYEQYF
CDR3 DNA: TGTGCCAGCAGGGGAGGACAGAGTTTCTACGAGCAGTACTTC

J gene: TRBJ2-2
clone size: .
D gene: .
V gene: TRBV7-2
CDR3 protein: CASSSSGLNTGELFF
CDR3 DNA: TGTGCCAGCAGCTCCTCGGGACTGAACACCGGGGAGCTGTTTTTT

J gene: TRBJ1-4
clone size: once
D gene: .
V gene: TRBV7-9
CDR3 protein: CASSLDGNEKLFF
CDR3 DNA: TGTGCCAGCAGCTTAGATGGGAATGAAAAACTGTTTTTT

J gene: TRBJ2-7
clone size: .
D gene: TRBD2
V gene: TRBV5-3
CDR3 protein: CARSFFSAGGLSYEQYF
CDR3 DNA: TGTGCCAGAAGCTTTTTCTCGGCGGGAGGATTATCCTACGAGCAGTACTTC

J gene: TRBJ2-7
clone size: .
D gene: TRBD2
V gene: TRBV19
CDR3 protein: CASSRMAGSGSYEQYF
CDR3 DNA: TGTGCCAGTAGTCGCATGGCAGGGAGCGGGAGCTACGAGCAGTACTTC

J gene: TRBJ2-3
clone size: .
D gene: TRBD2
V gene: TRBV7-4
CDR3 protein: CASSEPSGRASSTDTQYF
CDR3 DNA: TGTGCCAGCAGCGAACCTAGCGGGAGGGCCTCTAGCACAGATACGCAGTATTTT

J gene: TRBJ2-7
clone size: once
D gene: .
V gene: TRBV29-1
CDR3 protein: CSVVTIARGEQYF
CDR3 DNA: TGCAGCGTTGTGACCATAGCGAGGGGCGAGCAGTACTTC

J gene: TRBJ1-1
clone size: .
D gene: .
V gene: TRBV9
CDR3 protein: CASSVAGALNTEAFF
CDR3 DNA: TGTGCCAGCAGCGTAGCGGGGGCCTTGAACACTGAAGCTTTCTTT

J gene: TRBJ2-2
clone size: .
D gene: .
V gene: TRBV6-5
CDR3 protein: CASSYVRDGGELFF
CDR3 DNA: TGTGCCAGCAGTTACGTCAGGGACGGCGGGGAGCTGTTTTTT

J gene: TRBJ2-3
clone size: .
D gene: TRBD1
V gene: TRBV6-4
CDR3 protein: CASSSGTGRTDTQYF
CDR3 DNA: TGTGCCAGCAGCTCCGGGACAGGGCGCACAGATACGCAGTATTTT

J gene: TRBJ1-1
clone size: once
D gene: .
V gene: TRBV19
CDR3 protein: CASSIKDGLNTEAFF
CDR3 DNA: TGTGCCAGTAGTATCAAGGACGGATTGAACACTGAAGCTTTCTTT

J gene: TRBJ2-1
clone size: .
D gene: TRBD1
V gene: TRBV18
CDR3 protein: CASSPPSRGLNEQFF
CDR3 DNA: TGTGCCAGCTCACCACCTTCCAGGGGGCTTAATGAGCAGTTCTTC

J gene: TRBJ2-7
clone size: .
D gene: TRBD2
V gene: TRBV2
CDR3 protein: CASNPLAGGPKNEQYF
CDR3 DNA: TGTGCCAGCAATCCGCTAGCGGGGGGGCCAAAAAACGAGCAGTACTTC

J gene: TRBJ2-2
clone size: .
D gene: TRBD2
V gene: TRBV2
CDR3 protein: CASSDSAAGSIGELFF
CDR3 DNA: TGTGCCAGCAGTGATTCCGCAGCGGGGAGTATCGGGGAGCTGTTTTTT

J gene: TRBJ2-3
clone size: .
D gene: TRBD2
V gene: TRBV28
CDR3 protein: CAIRGLPADTQYF
CDR3 DNA: TGTGCCATTAGGGGACTACCCGCGGATACGCAGTATTTT

J gene: TRBJ1-1
clone size: .
D gene: .
V gene: TRBV9
CDR3 protein: CASSVATGEAFF
CDR3 DNA: TGTGCCAGCAGCGTAGCTACCGGTGAAGCTTTCTTT

J gene: TRBJ2-1
clone size: .
D gene: TRBD1
V gene: TRBV30
CDR3 protein: CAWSVTLTGQNEQFF
CDR3 DNA: TGTGCCTGGAGTGTGACCCTGACAGGGCAGAATGAGCAGTTCTTC

J gene: TRBJ2-1
clone size: .
D gene: TRBD2
V gene: TRBV10-3
CDR3 protein: CAIKRTSDSNEQFF
CDR3 DNA: TGTGCCATCAAGCGAACTAGCGACTCCAATGAGCAGTTCTTC

J gene: TRBJ2-7
clone size: .
D gene: .
V gene: TRBV18
CDR3 protein: CASSPGPTEQYF
CDR3 DNA: TGTGCCAGCTCACCGGGACCGACCGAGCAGTACTTC

J gene: TRBJ2-7
clone size: .
D gene: TRBD2
V gene: TRBV6-5
CDR3 protein: CASSYTLAGVYEQYF
CDR3 DNA: TGTGCCAGCAGTTACACACTAGCGGGCGTCTACGAGCAGTACTTC

J gene: TRBJ1-1
clone size: .
D gene: .
V gene: TRBV7-3
CDR3 protein: CASSSNAPGVVRAEGEAFF
CDR3 DNA: TGTGCCAGCAGCTCTAATGCCCCAGGGGTGGTCCGGGCGGAGGGGGAAGCTTTCTTT

J gene: TRBJ1-4
clone size: .
D gene: .
V gene: TRBV5-1
CDR3 protein: CASSLGLKNEKLFF
CDR3 DNA: TGCGCCAGCAGCTTAGGTCTGAAAAATGAAAAACTGTTTTTT

J gene: TRBJ1-4
clone size: .
D gene: .
V gene: TRBV5-1
CDR3 protein: CASSFRGAVGEKLFF
CDR3 DNA: TGCGCCAGCAGCTTCAGAGGGGCAGTCGGTGAAAAACTGTTTTTT